These 9 T cell receptor beta chains were all obtained from the same sample, sequenced in a study of spatial heterogeneity in lung cancer. TCRdb re-derived calls from the 5' RACE reads in MiXCR, one entry per CDR3 protein. The sample records 72,000 or so distinct CDR3 sequences, 8% to 10% being singletons. Time point here: blood at routine non-recurrence follow-up after resection. Source: PBMCs, taken at follow-up. These receptors originate from a female donor with early-stage non-small cell lung cancer.

This chain connects TRBV12-3 or TRBV12-4 to TRBJ1-6; no firm D call. The germline V and J ends were trimmed by 5 bases and 11 bases, with 13 bases remaining between them. This CDR3 has 13 residues. CDR3 sequence reads: CASSALGWTPLHF. CDR3 nucleotides: TGTGCCAGCAGTGCCCTAGGCTGGACACCCCTCCACTTT.

This clonotype showed up many times. This chain connects TRBV5-1 to TRBJ2-3, with 8 bases lining up with TRBD1. This CDR3 comprises 15 residues. After removal of 1 base from V and 5 bases from J, the junction contained 6 bases not matched to a gene. Germline V gene lookup returns CDR1 SGHRS and CDR2 YFSETQ. The DNA of the CDR3 is TGCGCCAGCAGCTTGCCCAGGGGGCAGGGAGATACGCAGTATTTT. Residues: CASSLPRGQGDTQYF. The variable domain in full, with the rest retrieved from reference TRBV5-1 and TRBJ2-3, is KAGVTQTPRYLIKTRGQQVTLSCSPISGHRSVSWYQQTPGQGLQFLFEYFSETQRNKGNFPGRFSGRQFSNSRSEMNVSTLELGDSALYLCASSLPRGQGDTQYFGPGTRLTVL.

This clonotype has only a few counts. V gene TRBV5-1 combines with J gene TRBJ2-7; TRBD1 matches at 9 bases. Per germline, CDR1 SGHRS and CDR2 YFSETQ. The CDR3 covers 14 residues. V gave up 4 bases and J gave up 6 bases; unmatched junction bases: 8. In DNA, the CDR3 is TGCGCCAGCAGCCCGAGGACAGGGGAGATCGAGCAGTACTTC. It yields the protein CASSPRTGEIEQYF.

The table lists this clonotype with many counts. V is TRBV14 and J is TRBJ2-1; D remains ambiguous. CDR1 is SGHDN and CDR2 is FVKESK in the germline V gene. The CDR3 consists of 15 residues. V lost 4 bases and J lost 0, with 10 bases in between. In DNA, the CDR3 is TGTGCCAGCAGCCCCCAGTATCTCTCCTACAATGAGCAGTTCTTC. It codes for CASSPQYLSYNEQFF.

This clonotype was found many times. The V call is TRBV9, the J call TRBJ1-1; D is unclear. The CDR3 totals 12 residues. Trimming shortened V by 1 base and J by 3 bases, and 4 bases separated the two germline ends. Germline assignment: CDR1 SGDLS and CDR2 YYNGEE. The CDR3, as DNA: TGTGCCAGCAGCGTACTCGACACTGAAGCTTTCTTT. Translated: CASSVLDTEAFF.

This clonotype has at least ten counts. The chain combines TRBV14 with TRBJ2-7; a weak D match, TRBD2 (7 bases). This CDR3 comprises 17 residues. Trimming cost V 5 bases and J 2 bases, with 22 bases left between them. Germline CDR1 reads SGHDN; CDR2 reads FVKESK. The CDR3, as DNA: TGTGCCAGCAGCAGGACTCCCTGGGGGGGACAAACCTACGAGCAGTACTTC. Translating it yields CASSRTPWGGQTYEQYF.

The chain uses TRBV6-6 and TRBJ2-1; possible D gene TRBD2, 6 bases. The CDR3 is 16 residues long. V was pared by 8 bases and J by 0 bases, with 17 bases between. Per germline, CDR1 MNHNY and CDR2 SVGAGI (reference sequence). The DNA for the CDR3 is TGTGCCAGCGGAAAAACTGGGGGGAGCTCCTACAATGAGCAGTTCTTC. Translation gives CASGKTGGSSYNEQFF.

The V call is TRBV7-6, the J call TRBJ2-7; 9 nucleotides match TRBD1. V lost 5 bases, J lost 2 bases, and 7 bases stayed unmatched. Per the germline V gene, CDR1 is SGHVS and CDR2 is FNYEAQ. The CDR3 covers 15 residues. The CDR3 protein is CASSRDRAETYEQYF. The CDR3 DNA follows: TGTGCCAGCAGCCGGGACAGGGCCGAAACCTACGAGCAGTACTTC. Variable domain in full (rest from reference TRBV7-6 and TRBJ2-7): GAGVSQSPRYKVTKRGQDVALRCDPISGHVSLYWYRQALGQGPEFLTYFNYEAQQDKSGLPNDRFSAERPEGSISTLTIQRTEQRDSAMYRCASSRDRAETYEQYFGPGTRLTVT.

This clonotype was counted between two and nine times. The chain is built from TRBV12-3 or TRBV12-4 and TRBJ2-5, with 16 bases matching TRBD2. The junction had 9 bases not matched to a gene; V was cut back by 6 bases and J by 5 bases. This CDR3 contains 17 residues. CDR3: CASSPGTSGRGQETQYF. As DNA, the CDR3 is TGTGCCAGCAGCCCTGGGACTAGCGGGAGGGGGCAGGAGACCCAGTACTTC.